Included here is one T cell receptor beta chain sequence, with context. The antigen is not known. Reverse transcription of roughly 0.5 to 1 ug RNA was carried out with random hexamers. TCRdb fed the immunoSEQ multiplex PCR reads into MiXCR, producing one record per CDR3 protein. This sample has about 94,000 distinct CDR3 sequences, with roughly 94% found just once. V was pared by 5 bases and J by 3 bases, with 19 bases between. Germline V CDR1 and CDR2: DFQATT, SNEGSKA (reference sequence). The CDR3 totals 15 residues. The data were taken from a study of CD8 T cells in Susac syndrome. Under recently defined diagnostic criteria, the patients with Susac syndrome qualified as having definite or probable disease. TEMRA cells were enriched by FACS, and CD4+ and CD8+ T cells were negatively isolated. Study results and limitations: The CD4+ T cell repertoires that were profiled in Susac syndrome showed no clonal expansion.

The chain employs TRBV20-1 and TRBJ2-5, with TRBD1 as a possible D gene (6 bases). The sequence came from a human donor with Susac syndrome. The material sequenced was CD4+ T cells from PBMCs. The CDR3 nucleotides read TGCAGTGCTCCTCCCGCCGGGACAAGGAAAGAGACCCAGTACTTC. Its translation: CSAPPAGTRKETQYF.